The source of this TCR beta chain is a study of cytomegalovirus exposure and HLA in healthy donors. Study in general: Early release data held 85 million to 95 million unique TCRs from HLA-typed donors. Overall study results and limits: CMV serostatus alone was available as immune exposure information.

Concerning this clone itself: Its matching antigen is unknown.

The CDR3 is 17 amino acids. The V and J ends lost 4 bases and 4 bases, in that order; junction bases with no gene match: 10. Germline assignment: CDR1 SQVTM and CDR2 ANQGSEA. The study ran its PCR with 60 Vbeta and 13 Jbeta primers. Some clones are missing from TCRdb's copy, which holds only in-frame ones; the method was immunoSEQ multiplex PCR. The sample comprises some 100,000 clones, 70% to 80% of which are singletons, and roughly 3.7% rests with the top ten. The rearrangement joins TRBV29-1 to TRBJ2-2; 12 positions agree with TRBD2. The TCR originated in a female donor in good health and CMV-seropositive. Source material: PBMCs. In nucleotides, the CDR3 is TGCAGCGTTGGGAGACTAGCGGGAGATCGCTCCACCGGGGAGCTGTTTTTT. It is translated as CSVGRLAGDRSTGELFF.